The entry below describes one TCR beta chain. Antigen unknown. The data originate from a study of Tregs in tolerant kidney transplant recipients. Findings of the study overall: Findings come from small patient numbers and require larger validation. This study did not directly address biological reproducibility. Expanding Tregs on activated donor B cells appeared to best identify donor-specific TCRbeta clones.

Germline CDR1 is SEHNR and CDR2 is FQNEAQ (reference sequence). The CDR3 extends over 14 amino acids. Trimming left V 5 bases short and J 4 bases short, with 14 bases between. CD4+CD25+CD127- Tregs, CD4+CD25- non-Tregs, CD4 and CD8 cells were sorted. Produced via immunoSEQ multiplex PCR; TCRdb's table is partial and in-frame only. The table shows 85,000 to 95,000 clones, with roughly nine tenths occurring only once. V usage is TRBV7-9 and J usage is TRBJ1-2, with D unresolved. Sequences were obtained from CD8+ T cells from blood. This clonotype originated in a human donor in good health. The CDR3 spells CASSRPGLFYGYTF. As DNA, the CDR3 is TGTGCCAGCAGCCGGCCCGGCCTCTTCTATGGCTACACCTTC.